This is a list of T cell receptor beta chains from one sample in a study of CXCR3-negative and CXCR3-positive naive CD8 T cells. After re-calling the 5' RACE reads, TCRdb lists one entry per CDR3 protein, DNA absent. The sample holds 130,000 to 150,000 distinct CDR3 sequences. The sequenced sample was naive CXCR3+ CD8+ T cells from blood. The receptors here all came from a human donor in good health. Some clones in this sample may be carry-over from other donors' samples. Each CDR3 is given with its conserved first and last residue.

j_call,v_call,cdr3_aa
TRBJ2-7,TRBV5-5,CASSPDPRLAPYEQYF
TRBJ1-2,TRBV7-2,CASSYGGAGYGYTF
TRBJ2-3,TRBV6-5,CASSYTDRGTDTQYF
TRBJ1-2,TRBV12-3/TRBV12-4,CASSLVATGSDGYTF
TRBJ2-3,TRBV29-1,CSGTDSGGNKDTQYF
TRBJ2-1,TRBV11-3,CASSPRLGVGNEQFF
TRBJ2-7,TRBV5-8,CASSKGHYYEQYF
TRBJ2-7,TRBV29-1,CSATGDRAYEQYF
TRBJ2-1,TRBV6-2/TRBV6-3,CASSYNPGTVYNEQFF
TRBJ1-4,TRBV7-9,CASSSGTGPTNEKLFF
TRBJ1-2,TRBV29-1,CSVEVDYGYTF
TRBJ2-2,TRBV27,CASRAAGGPDTGELFF
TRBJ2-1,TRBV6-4,CASSVNGAELINEQFF
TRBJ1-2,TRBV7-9,CASSLPHGKGYGYTF
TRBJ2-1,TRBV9,CASSVDGTVHEQFF
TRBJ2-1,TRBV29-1,CSVEMWEYSYNEQFF
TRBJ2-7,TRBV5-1,CASSEGELIWSF
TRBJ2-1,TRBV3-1,CASSPKGQDAARSYNEQFF
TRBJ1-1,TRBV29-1,CSGKGGMNTEAFF
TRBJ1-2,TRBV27,CASSSIEGADGYTF
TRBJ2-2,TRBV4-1,CASSQEGTGSWYTGELFF
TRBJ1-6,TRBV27,CASSPGAGSSPLHF
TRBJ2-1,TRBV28,CASSPGTSGRAGPREQFF
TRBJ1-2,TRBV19,CASSMEGANLNYGYTF
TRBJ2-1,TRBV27,CASSYTSGSFNEQFF
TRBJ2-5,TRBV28,CASSFGLEGETQYF
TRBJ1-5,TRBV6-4,CASSYGGSNQPQHF
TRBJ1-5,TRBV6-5,CASSYSSEDQPQHF
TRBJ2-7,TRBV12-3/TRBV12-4,CASSFVKRGAYEQYF
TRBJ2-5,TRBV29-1,CSVEDGDAQYF
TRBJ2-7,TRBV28,CASSTGSSSYEQYF
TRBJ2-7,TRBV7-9,CASRDGQWEQYF
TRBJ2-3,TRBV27,CASSLGLAVLTDTQYF
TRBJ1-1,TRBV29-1,CSVEETGVEAFF
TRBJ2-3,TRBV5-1,CASSLVPVEVGKPTDTQYF
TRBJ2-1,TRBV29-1,CSVDTGEGYNEQFF
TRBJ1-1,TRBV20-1,CSATIRGDYTEAFF
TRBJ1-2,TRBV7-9,CASSPNKDGNYGYTF
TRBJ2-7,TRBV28,CASSRAGGPDEQYF
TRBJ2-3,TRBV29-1,CSVSGGASDTQYF
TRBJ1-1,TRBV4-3,CASSLLDTAGRNTEAFF
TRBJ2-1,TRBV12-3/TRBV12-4,CASSSPEYNEQFF
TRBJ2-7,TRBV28,CASSFWGTLEQYF
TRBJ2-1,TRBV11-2,CASSLEPFSDEQFF
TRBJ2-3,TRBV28,CASSQLAASTDTQYF
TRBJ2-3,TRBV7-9,CASSPLGFADTQYF
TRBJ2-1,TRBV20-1,CSGPSGRGVDEQFF
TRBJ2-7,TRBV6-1,CASSESTVSYEQYF
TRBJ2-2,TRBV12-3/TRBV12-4,CASSPPLILDFNTGELFF
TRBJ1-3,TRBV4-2,CASSQEGTVLNHGNTIYF
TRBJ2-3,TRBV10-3,CAISESGDTQYF
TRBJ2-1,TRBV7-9,CASSPGRSDNEQFF
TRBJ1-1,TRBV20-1,CSARAPGQDPLGTEAFF
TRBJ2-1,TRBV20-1,CSAQRGELYNEEFF
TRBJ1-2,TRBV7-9,CASSLALTLAGYGYTF
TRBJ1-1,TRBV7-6,CASSSQGIGTEAFF
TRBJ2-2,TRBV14,CASSQDRIGQGRTGELFF
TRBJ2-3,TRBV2,CASSPGSGEAASTDTQYF
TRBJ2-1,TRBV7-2,CASRRRGGFNEQFF
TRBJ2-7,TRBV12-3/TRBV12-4,CASSFFVGLSYEQYF